This entry is about one T cell receptor beta chain. In the original processing: How many nucleated cells were present was estimated from reference gene primer amplification. Data came from immunoSEQ multiplex PCR; TCRdb stores just in-frame clones and leaves some out. That table furnishes V, J and clone size, whereas the DNA furnished D and trimming. The sample holds 95,000 to 110,000 clones, about 85% seen once. The data originate from a study of blood T cell repertoires in COVID-19. The wider study: The United States, Italy and Spain supplied acute and convalescent COVID-19 samples. The analysed material was cDNA or gDNA that came from T cells, B-cell-depleted T cells, or PBMCs.

V lost 6 bases and J lost 2, with 7 bases in between. CDR1 and CDR2 from the germline V gene are SQVTM and ANQGSEA. The CDR3 covers 11 residues. V gene TRBV29-1 combines with J gene TRBJ1-2; no clear D gene. This receptor was taken from a man aged 45-65 years in a cohort sampled during active COVID-19. Sequenced input: peripheral blood. The CDR3 protein is CSVGRNYGYTF. The CDR3 DNA follows: TGCAGCGTCGGGAGAAACTATGGCTACACCTTC.